Detailed here is one T cell receptor (beta chain). The sample belongs to a study of blood T cell repertoires in COVID-19. Overall study: Material from acute and convalescent COVID-19 was sourced from the United States, Italy and Spain. Sample material is recorded as cDNA or gDNA derived from T cells, B-cell-depleted T cells, or PBMCs.

Trimming pared 0 bases from V and 1 base from J, leaving 13 bases between. This CDR3 spans 17 amino acids. From germline, CDR1 is SGHDN and CDR2 FVKESK. The authors' processing: The assay estimated nucleated cells by amplifying reference gene primers. The data were produced by immunoSEQ multiplex PCR, yet TCRdb's version contains in-frame clones alone and is incomplete. V, J and clone size are those of that table, while D and trimming were read from the DNA. The sample contains roughly 100,000 clones, about 90% of which appear only once. Source material: peripheral blood. The chain employs TRBV14 and TRBJ2-1, with D possibly TRBD1 on 6 matching bases. This receptor was obtained from a human donor in a cohort sampled during active COVID-19. The CDR3 region has the DNA TGTGCCAGCAGCCAAGAGGGTCAAGGGGGTTCCTACAATGAGCAGTTCTTC. Translation: CASSQEGQGGSYNEQFF.